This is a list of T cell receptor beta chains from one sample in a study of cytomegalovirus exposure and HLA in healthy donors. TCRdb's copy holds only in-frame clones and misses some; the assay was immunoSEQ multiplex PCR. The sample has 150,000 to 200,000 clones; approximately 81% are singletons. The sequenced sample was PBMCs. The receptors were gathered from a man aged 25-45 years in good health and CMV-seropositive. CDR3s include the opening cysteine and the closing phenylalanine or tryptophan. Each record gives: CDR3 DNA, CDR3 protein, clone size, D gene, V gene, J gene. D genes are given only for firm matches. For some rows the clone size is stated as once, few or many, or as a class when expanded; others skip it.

TGTGCCTGGAGTGTGACTCATGGAAACACCATATATTTT	CAWSVTHGNTIYF	.	.	TRBV30	TRBJ1-3
TGTGCCAGCAGCCCCTACAGGGGGCGCTTC	CASSPYRGRF	.	TRBD1	TRBV7-3	TRBJ2-7
TGTGCCAGCAGCTTAAGTCCGACAGGGGGCCAAGAGACCCAGTACTTC	CASSLSPTGGQETQYF	.	TRBD1	TRBV7-2	TRBJ2-5
TGTGCCAGCACGGCGGGAGGGCCCTACAATGAGCAGTTCTTC	CASTAGGPYNEQFF	.	TRBD2	TRBV27	TRBJ2-1
TGTGCCAGCAGTGGGGCTAGCGGGAGGAACAATGAGCAGTTCTTC	CASSGASGRNNEQFF	.	TRBD2	TRBV28	TRBJ2-1
TGTGCCAGCAGCTTAGTTGCAGCGGGGGGGGACTACGAGCAGTACTTC	CASSLVAAGGDYEQYF	.	TRBD2	TRBV7-2	TRBJ2-7
TGTGCCAGCAGTGAATGGGCGGGGGGGCCGGTCATTGAGCAGTTCTTC	CASSEWAGGPVIEQFF	.	TRBD2	TRBV2	TRBJ2-1
TGTGCCAGCAGCTTTCCTAGCGGGGGGGCCTACGAGCAGTACTTC	CASSFPSGGAYEQYF	.	TRBD2	TRBV13	TRBJ2-7
TGTGCCAGCAGTTCTGTGACTAGGACTAGCGGGGGCCCCTACGAGCAGTACTTC	CASSSVTRTSGGPYEQYF	.	TRBD2	TRBV28	TRBJ2-7
TGTGCCAGCCGCCAGGATCGAGACACCGGGGAGCTGTTTTTT	CASRQDRDTGELFF	few	.	TRBV6-1	TRBJ2-2
TGTGCCAGCAGCTTAGCGGGAAACACCGGGGAGCTGTTTTTT	CASSLAGNTGELFF	.	.	TRBV11-2	TRBJ2-2
TGTGCCAGTAGTACCGCCGACGGGAGAGGTGAGCAGTTCTTC	CASSTADGRGEQFF	.	.	TRBV19	TRBJ2-1
TGTGCCAGCAGCCGGGGACTAGCCAATGAGCAGTTCTTC	CASSRGLANEQFF	.	TRBD2	TRBV27	TRBJ2-1
TGTGCCAGCGGGGAGGACAAGGACACCGGGGAGCTGTTTTTT	CASGEDKDTGELFF	.	.	TRBV25-1	TRBJ2-2
TGTGCCAGCAGCTTAACCGCAGGGGGCTTGTACGAGCAGTACTTC	CASSLTAGGLYEQYF	few	TRBD1	TRBV7-3	TRBJ2-7
TGCGCCAGCAGCTTGGCTGGGGCCTCTGGAAACACCATATATTTT	CASSLAGASGNTIYF	.	.	TRBV5-1	TRBJ1-3
TGTGCCGTTAGTGAGAACACAGGGGGACAGCCCCAGCATTTT	CAVSENTGGQPQHF	.	TRBD1	TRBV10-3	TRBJ1-5
TGTGCCAGCAGCACACAGTCCCCTAATGAAAAACTGTTTTTT	CASSTQSPNEKLFF	.	.	TRBV28	TRBJ1-4
TGTGCCAGCAGCCCAGGACAGGGGGTAGGCTACACTTTC	CASSPGQGVGYTF	.	TRBD1	TRBV6-6	TRBJ1-2
TGTGCCAGCAGTAAAACAGGGGGCGCTGGGGCCAACGTCCTGACTTTC	CASSKTGGAGANVLTF	.	TRBD1	TRBV2	TRBJ2-6
TGTGCCAGCAGCCCTCCCCGGGGGGAGACCCAGTACTTC	CASSPPRGETQYF	.	.	TRBV7-8	TRBJ2-5
TGTGCCAGCAGTTTTTCATTCGGGGTCGCGGTCAGATACACTGAAGCTTTCTTT	CASSFSFGVAVRYTEAFF	many	.	TRBV28	TRBJ1-1
TGTGCCAGTAGTCCGACAGGTTCTCAAGAGACCCAGTACTTC	CASSPTGSQETQYF	.	.	TRBV19	TRBJ2-5
TGTGCCAGCAGCGATAGCGGGGATTACAATGAGCAGTTCTTC	CASSDSGDYNEQFF	.	TRBD2	TRBV9	TRBJ2-1
TGTGCCAGCAGCCCACGCTCAGGGACTTCCTACAATGAGCAGTTCTTC	CASSPRSGTSYNEQFF	.	.	TRBV9	TRBJ2-1
TGTGCCTGGAGTGGGAGCGGGAGGGCCTCCTACGAGCAGTACTTC	CAWSGSGRASYEQYF	.	TRBD2	TRBV30	TRBJ2-7
TGTGCCAGCAGGGCGGGACAGCCCCAGCATTTT	CASRAGQPQHF	.	.	TRBV28	TRBJ1-5
TGTGCCAGCAGCGTACAGGGGGCCAACTCACCCCTCCACTTT	CASSVQGANSPLHF	.	TRBD1	TRBV9	TRBJ1-6
TGTGCCAGCAGCTCCCAGACAGGCCCTAATGAAAAACTGTTTTTT	CASSSQTGPNEKLFF	once	.	TRBV7-3	TRBJ1-4
TGTGCCAGCAGCTTAGGTCAGGGGGCCCACAATGAGCAGTTCTTC	CASSLGQGAHNEQFF	.	TRBD1	TRBV11-2	TRBJ2-1
TGTGCCAGCAGCTCCCGCGGGAGAACACCCGACTACGAGCAGTACTTC	CASSSRGRTPDYEQYF	.	TRBD2	TRBV11-1	TRBJ2-7
TGTGCCAGCAGCTTAGTGGTGGGACAGCCCATGGAGACCCAGTACTTC	CASSLVVGQPMETQYF	many	TRBD1	TRBV7-2	TRBJ2-5
TGTGCCAGCAGTTGGCTAGCGGGGGGTCCGGAGACCCAGTACTTC	CASSWLAGGPETQYF	.	TRBD2	TRBV6-5	TRBJ2-5
TGTGCCAGCAAAGGGGACAGTACCGAGCAGTACTTC	CASKGDSTEQYF	.	TRBD1	TRBV6-5	TRBJ2-7
TGTGCCAGCAGCCCCGGGGAGAACAATGAGCAGTTCTTC	CASSPGENNEQFF	.	.	TRBV6-4	TRBJ2-1
TGTGCCAGCAGCGGACAGACAGACCGCTACTATGGCTACACCTTC	CASSGQTDRYYGYTF	.	.	TRBV9	TRBJ1-2
TGTGCCAGCAGTACTGCGGGAGCAAGGGGGAATGAGCAGTTCTTC	CASSTAGARGNEQFF	.	.	TRBV25-1	TRBJ2-1
TGTGCCAGCAGTTCCCCTCGCGAAAGACAGGGGATCTACGAGCAGTACTTC	CASSSPRERQGIYEQYF	.	TRBD1	TRBV28	TRBJ2-7
TGTGCCAGCAGCCGGGGACTAGTTTCGGAGACCCAGTACTTC	CASSRGLVSETQYF	.	TRBD2	TRBV5-6	TRBJ2-5
TGTGCCAGCAGCCCGGACAATGAGCAGTTCTTC	CASSPDNEQFF	.	.	TRBV5-5	TRBJ2-1
TGTGCCAGCAGCGTAGCCGTCACGGGGGAGCAGTACTTC	CASSVAVTGEQYF	.	.	TRBV9	TRBJ2-7
TGTGCCAGCAGCCCACAACCCAACAGGGCTTCACCCCTCCACTTT	CASSPQPNRASPLHF	.	.	TRBV27	TRBJ1-6
TGTGCCAGCAGCCGGACTAGCGGGAGTTACACCGGGGAGCTGTTTTTT	CASSRTSGSYTGELFF	.	TRBD2	TRBV7-9	TRBJ2-2
TGTGCCAGCAGAATAGACAGGGGGGATGACTACACCTTC	CASRIDRGDDYTF	.	TRBD1	TRBV2	TRBJ1-2
TGTGCCAGCAGCTCGAGCCTCTCCTACAATGAGCAGTTCTTC	CASSSSLSYNEQFF	.	.	TRBV11-2	TRBJ2-1